This T cell receptor beta chain was recorded in a study of blood T cell repertoires in COVID-19. Whole-study context: The United States, Italy and Spain provided the acute and convalescent COVID-19 samples. T cells, B-cell-depleted T cells, or PBMCs provided the cDNA or gDNA that served as material.

In its sample, this clone was seen a few times. Trimming cost V 8 bases and J 7 bases; bases outside gene matches: 4. Germline V lookup: CDR1 SNHLY, CDR2 FYNNEI. The CDR3 spans 14 residues. As originally analysed: The authors estimated nucleated cell counts from reference gene primer amplification. Libraries were prepared by immunoSEQ multiplex PCR; TCRdb keeps only in-frame clonotypes and omits some of them. V and J calls and clone size are as listed in that table; D and trimming were resolved from the DNA. The sample carries about 83,000 clones, 75% to 90% recorded once. The TCR sequence derives from a woman between 45 and 60 years old with active or convalescent COVID-19. The chain uses TRBV2 and TRBJ1-6; 11 bases are a match to TRBD1. The sequencing input was peripheral blood. The CDR3 sequence is CASRTGGENSPLHF. The DNA for the CDR3 is TGTGCCAGCCGGACAGGGGGCGAAAATTCACCCCTCCACTTT.